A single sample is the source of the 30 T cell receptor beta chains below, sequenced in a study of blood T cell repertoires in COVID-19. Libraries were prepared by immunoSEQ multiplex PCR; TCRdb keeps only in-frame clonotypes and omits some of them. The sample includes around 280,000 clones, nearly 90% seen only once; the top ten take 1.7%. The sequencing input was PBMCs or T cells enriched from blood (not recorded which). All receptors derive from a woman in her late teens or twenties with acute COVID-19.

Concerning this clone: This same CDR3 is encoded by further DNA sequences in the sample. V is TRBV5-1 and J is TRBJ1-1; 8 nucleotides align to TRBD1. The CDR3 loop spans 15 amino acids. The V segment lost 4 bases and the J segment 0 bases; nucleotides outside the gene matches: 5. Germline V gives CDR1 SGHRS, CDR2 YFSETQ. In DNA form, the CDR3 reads TGCGCCAGCAGCACTCGACAGGGGATGAACACTGAAGCTTTCTTT. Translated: CASSTRQGMNTEAFF.

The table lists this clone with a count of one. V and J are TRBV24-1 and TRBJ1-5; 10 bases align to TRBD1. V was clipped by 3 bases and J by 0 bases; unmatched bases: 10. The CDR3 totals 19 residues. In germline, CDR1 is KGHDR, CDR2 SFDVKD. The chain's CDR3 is CATSDSTLRDRGSNQPQHF. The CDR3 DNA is TGTGCCACCAGTGATAGTACACTCCGGGACAGGGGTAGCAATCAGCCCCAGCATTTT.

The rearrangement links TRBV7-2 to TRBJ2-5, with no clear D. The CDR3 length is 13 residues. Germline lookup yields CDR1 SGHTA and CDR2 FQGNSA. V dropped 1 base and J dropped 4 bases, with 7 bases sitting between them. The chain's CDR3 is CASSLGRRETQYF. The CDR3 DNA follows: TGTGCCAGCAGCTTAGGCAGGCGAGAGACCCAGTACTTC. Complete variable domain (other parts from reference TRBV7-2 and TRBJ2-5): GAGVSQSPSNKVTEKGKDVELRCDPISGHTALYWYRQSLGQGLEFLIYFQGNSAPDKSGLPSDRFSAERTGGSVSTLTIQRTQQEDSAVYLCASSLGRRETQYFGPGTRLLVL.

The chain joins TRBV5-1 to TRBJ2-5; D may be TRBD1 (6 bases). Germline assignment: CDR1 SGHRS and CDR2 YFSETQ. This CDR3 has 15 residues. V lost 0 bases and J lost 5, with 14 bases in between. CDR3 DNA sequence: TGCGCCAGCAGCTTGGGGGGACAACTCAGGGAGACCCAGTACTTC. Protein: CASSLGGQLRETQYF.

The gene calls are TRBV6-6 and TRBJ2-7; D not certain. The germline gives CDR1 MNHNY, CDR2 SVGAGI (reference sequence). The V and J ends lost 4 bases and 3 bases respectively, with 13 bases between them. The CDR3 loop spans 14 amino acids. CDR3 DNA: TGTGCCAGCAGTTTCGCCGACACGTTCTACGAGCAGTACTTC. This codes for CASSFADTFYEQYF.

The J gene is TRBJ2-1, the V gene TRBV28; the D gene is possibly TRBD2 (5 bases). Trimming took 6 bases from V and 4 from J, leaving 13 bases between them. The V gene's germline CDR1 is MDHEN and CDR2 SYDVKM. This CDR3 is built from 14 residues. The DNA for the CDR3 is TGTGCCAGCAGCTTCAGGACTTCTTACAATGAGCAGTTCTTC. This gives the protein CASSFRTSYNEQFF.

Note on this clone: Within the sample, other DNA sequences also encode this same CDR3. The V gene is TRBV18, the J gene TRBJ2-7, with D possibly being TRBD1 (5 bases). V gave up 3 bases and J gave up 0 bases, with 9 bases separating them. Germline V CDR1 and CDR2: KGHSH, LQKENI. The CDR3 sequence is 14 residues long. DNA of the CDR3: TGTGCCAGCTCACCCCAGGGAAGCTCCTACGAGCAGTACTTC. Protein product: CASSPQGSSYEQYF. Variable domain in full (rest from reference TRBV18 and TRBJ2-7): NAGVMQNPRHLVRRRGQEARLRCSPMKGHSHVYWYRQLPEEGLKFMVYLQKENIIDESGMPKERFSAEFPKEGPSILRIQQVVRGDSAAYFCASSPQGSSYEQYFGPGTRLTVT.

CDR3 sequence (DNA): TGCGCCAGTAAAGAGTTGGATGAGCAGTTCTTC. Protein sequence: CASKELDEQFF. The chain joins TRBV10-2 to TRBJ2-1; no definite D call. V lost 9 bases, J lost 8 bases, and 11 bases lay in between. Germline V gene lookup returns CDR1 WSHSY and CDR2 SAAADI. This CDR3 spans 11 amino acids.

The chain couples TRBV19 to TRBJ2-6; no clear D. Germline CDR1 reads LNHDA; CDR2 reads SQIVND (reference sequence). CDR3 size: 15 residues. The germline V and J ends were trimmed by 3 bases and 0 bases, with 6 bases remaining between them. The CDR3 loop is CASSIGGSGANVLTF. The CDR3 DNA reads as TGTGCCAGTAGTATCGGTGGCTCTGGGGCCAACGTCCTGACTTTC.

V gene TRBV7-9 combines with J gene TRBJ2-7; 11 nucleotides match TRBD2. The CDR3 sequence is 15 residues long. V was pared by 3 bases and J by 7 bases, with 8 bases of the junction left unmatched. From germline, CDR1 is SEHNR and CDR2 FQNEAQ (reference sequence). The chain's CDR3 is CASSFSGRAIGEQYF. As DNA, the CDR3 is TGTGCCAGCAGCTTTAGCGGGAGGGCCATTGGTGAGCAGTACTTC.

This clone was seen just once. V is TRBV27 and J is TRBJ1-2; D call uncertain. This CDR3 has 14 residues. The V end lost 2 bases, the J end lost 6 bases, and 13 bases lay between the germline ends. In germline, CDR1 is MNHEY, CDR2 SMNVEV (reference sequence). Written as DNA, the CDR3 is TGTGCCAGCAGTTTAGCGGGGAGACTGGATGGCTACACCTTC. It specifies CASSLAGRLDGYTF.

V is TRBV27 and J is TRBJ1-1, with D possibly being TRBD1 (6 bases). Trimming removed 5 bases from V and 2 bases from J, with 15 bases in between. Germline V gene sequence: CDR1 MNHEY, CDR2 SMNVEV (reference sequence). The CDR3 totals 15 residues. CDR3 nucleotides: TGTGCCAGCAGTCACCGGACAGATTACAACACTGAAGCTTTCTTT. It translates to CASSHRTDYNTEAFF.

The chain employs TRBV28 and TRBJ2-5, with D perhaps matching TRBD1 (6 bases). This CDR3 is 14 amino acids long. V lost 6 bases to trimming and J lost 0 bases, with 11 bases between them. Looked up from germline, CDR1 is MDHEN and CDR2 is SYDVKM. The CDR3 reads CASSPAGDQETQYF. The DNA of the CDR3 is TGTGCCAGCAGCCCGGCAGGGGACCAAGAGACCCAGTACTTC.

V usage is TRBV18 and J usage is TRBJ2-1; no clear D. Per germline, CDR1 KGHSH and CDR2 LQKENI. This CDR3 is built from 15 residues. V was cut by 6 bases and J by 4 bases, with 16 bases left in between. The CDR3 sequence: CASSYAVGGYNEQFF. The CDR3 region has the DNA TGTGCCAGCTCGTACGCCGTAGGCGGTTACAATGAGCAGTTCTTC.

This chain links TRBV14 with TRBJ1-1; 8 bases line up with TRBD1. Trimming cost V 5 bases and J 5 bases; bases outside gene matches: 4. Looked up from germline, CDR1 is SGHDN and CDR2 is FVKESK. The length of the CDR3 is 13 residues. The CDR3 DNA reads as TGTGCCAGCAGCTCAAACAGGGGGACTGAAGCTTTCTTT. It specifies CASSSNRGTEAFF.

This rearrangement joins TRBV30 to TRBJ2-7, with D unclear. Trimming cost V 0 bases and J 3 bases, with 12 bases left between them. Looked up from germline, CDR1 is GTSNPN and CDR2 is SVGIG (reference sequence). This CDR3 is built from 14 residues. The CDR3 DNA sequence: TGTGCCTGGAGTGTACCCCGTCTAAACTACGAGCAGTACTTC. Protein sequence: CAWSVPRLNYEQYF.

For the CDR3, the DNA is TGTGCCAGCTCACCAGGCGGGAGTATCAATGAGCAGTTCTTC. Its translation is CASSPGGSINEQFF. V usage is TRBV18 and J usage is TRBJ2-1; TRBD2 matches 7 bases. The CDR3 is made up of 14 amino acids. Germline lookup yields CDR1 KGHSH and CDR2 LQKENI. Trimming took 2 bases from V and 6 from J; bases not matched to a gene: 4.

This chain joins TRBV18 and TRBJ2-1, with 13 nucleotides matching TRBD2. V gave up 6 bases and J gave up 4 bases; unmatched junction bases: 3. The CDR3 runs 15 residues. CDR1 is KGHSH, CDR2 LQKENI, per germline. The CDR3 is CASSPTSGGYNEQFF. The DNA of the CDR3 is TGTGCCAGCTCGCCGACTAGCGGGGGGTACAATGAGCAGTTCTTC.

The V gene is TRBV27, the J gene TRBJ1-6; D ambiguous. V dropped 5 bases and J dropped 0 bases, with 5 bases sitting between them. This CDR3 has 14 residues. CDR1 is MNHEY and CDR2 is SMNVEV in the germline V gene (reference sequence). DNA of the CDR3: TGTGCCAGCAGTGCCGGCTCCTATAATTCACCCCTCCACTTT. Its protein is CASSAGSYNSPLHF.

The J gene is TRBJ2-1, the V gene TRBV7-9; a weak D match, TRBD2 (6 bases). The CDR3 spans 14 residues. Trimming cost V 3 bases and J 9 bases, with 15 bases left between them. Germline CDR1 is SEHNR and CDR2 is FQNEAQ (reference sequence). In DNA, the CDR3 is TGTGCCAGCAGCTTGAGCTCTAGCGACATTGAGCAGTTCTTC. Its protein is CASSLSSSDIEQFF.

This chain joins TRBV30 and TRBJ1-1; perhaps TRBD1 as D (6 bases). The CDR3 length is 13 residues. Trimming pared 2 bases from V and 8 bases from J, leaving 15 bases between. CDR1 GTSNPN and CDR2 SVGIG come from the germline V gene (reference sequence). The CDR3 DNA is TGTGCCTGGAGTCTTGGGGGGGCGCGGGAAGCTTTCTTT. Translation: CAWSLGGAREAFF.

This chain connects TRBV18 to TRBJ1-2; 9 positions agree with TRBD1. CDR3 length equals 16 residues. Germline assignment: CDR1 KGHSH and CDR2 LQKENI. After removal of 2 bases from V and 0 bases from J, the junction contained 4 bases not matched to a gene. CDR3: CASSPGQGRANYGYTF. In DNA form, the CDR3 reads TGTGCCAGCTCACCAGGACAGGGGAGAGCTAACTATGGCTACACCTTC.

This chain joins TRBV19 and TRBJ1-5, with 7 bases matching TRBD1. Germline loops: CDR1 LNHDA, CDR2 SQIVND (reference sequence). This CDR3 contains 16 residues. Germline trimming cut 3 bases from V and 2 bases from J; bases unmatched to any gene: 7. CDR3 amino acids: CASSIWAGTGNQPQHF. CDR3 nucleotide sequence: TGTGCCAGTAGTATTTGGGCCGGGACAGGCAATCAGCCCCAGCATTTT.

The CDR3 bases are TGTGCCAGCAGCTTAGCCCGGGACAGGAGCTCCTACGAGCAGTACTTC. Its protein is CASSLARDRSSYEQYF. The V call is TRBV7-9, the J call TRBJ2-7; 8 nucleotides line up with TRBD1. The CDR3 extends over 16 amino acids. The V gene's germline CDR1 is SEHNR and CDR2 FQNEAQ (reference sequence). The J segment lost 0 bases and the V segment lost 0 bases, leaving 4 bases of the junction unmatched.

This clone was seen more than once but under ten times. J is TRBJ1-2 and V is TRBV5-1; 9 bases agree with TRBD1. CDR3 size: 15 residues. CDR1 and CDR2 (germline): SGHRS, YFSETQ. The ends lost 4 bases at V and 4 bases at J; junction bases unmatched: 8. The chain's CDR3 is CASSTGQGPVYGYTF. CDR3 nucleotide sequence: TGCGCCAGCAGCACCGGACAGGGGCCAGTCTATGGCTACACCTTC.

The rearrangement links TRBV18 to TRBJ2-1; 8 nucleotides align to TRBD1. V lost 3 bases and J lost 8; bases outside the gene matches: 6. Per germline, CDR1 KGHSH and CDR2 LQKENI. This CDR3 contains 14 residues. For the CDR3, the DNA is TGTGCCAGCTCACCGGACAGGGTTCATGATGAGCAGTTCTTC. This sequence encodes CASSPDRVHDEQFF.

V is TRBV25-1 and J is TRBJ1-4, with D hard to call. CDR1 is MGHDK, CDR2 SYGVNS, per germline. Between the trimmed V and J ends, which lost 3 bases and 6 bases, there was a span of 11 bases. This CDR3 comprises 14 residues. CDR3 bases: TGTGCCAGCAGTGATCCCTCGTCCTATGAAAAACTGTTTTTT. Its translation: CASSDPSSYEKLFF.

The CDR3 bases are TGTGCCACCTCAAGCGGCTTATACGAGCAGTACTTC. It encodes CATSSGLYEQYF. The chain joins TRBV15 to TRBJ2-7; tentative D call: TRBD2 (5 bases). Trimming shortened V by 8 bases and J by 4 bases, and 12 bases separated the two germline ends. The CDR3 sequence is 12 residues long. Germline V gene sequence: CDR1 LNHNV, CDR2 YYDKDF (reference sequence).

This chain's CDR3 is CASSYKGTSPYNEQFF. CDR3 nucleotide sequence: TGTGCCAGCAGTTATAAGGGGACTAGCCCATACAATGAGCAGTTCTTC. The chain recombines TRBV6-5 with TRBJ2-1, with TRBD2 identical over 9 bases. V gave up 3 bases and J gave up 4 bases; unmatched junction bases: 7. Per the germline V gene, CDR1 is MNHEY and CDR2 is SVGAGI. The CDR3 runs 16 residues.

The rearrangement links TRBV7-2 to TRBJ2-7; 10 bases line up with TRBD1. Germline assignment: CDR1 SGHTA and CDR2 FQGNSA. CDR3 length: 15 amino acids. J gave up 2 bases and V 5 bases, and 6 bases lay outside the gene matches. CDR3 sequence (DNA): TGTGCCAGCAGCATTACGGGACAGGGGACCTACGAGCAGTACTTC. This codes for CASSITGQGTYEQYF.